This T cell receptor beta chain was identified in a study of blood T cell repertoires in COVID-19. Study-wide background: Samples representing acute and convalescent COVID-19 were sourced from the United States, Italy and Spain.

Germline V gene lookup returns CDR1 SGHNT and CDR2 YENEEA. The CDR3 consists of 15 residues. V dropped 4 bases and J dropped 8 bases, with 20 bases sitting between them. This table comes from immunoSEQ multiplex PCR, and its TCRdb copy is limited to in-frame clones, with some not included. The sample gives 200,000 to 250,000 clones, under 90% of which show up once; approximately 3.8% is in the top ten. The source material was peripheral blood. The chain couples TRBV11-3 to TRBJ1-2; weak D call: TRBD1 (6 bases). The receptor was isolated from a woman aged 80 or over with acute or convalescent COVID-19. The CDR3 bases are TGTGCCAGCAGCTCCATACCGTCTTCAGGGGAAGGCTACACCTTC. As protein: CASSSIPSSGEGYTF.